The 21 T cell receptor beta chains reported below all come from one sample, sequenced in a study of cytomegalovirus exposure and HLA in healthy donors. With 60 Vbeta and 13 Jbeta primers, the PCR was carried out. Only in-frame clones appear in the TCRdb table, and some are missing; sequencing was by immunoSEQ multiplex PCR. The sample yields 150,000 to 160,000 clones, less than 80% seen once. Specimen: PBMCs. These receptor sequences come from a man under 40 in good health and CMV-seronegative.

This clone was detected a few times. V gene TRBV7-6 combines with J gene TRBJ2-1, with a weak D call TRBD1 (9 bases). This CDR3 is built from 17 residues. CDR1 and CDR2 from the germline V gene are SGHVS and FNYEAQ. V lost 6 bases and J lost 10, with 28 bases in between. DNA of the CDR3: TGTGCCAGCAGAGAAACAGGGGGCGGGGGGTTGTTTGAAGAGCAGTTCTTC. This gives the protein CASRETGGGGLFEEQFF.

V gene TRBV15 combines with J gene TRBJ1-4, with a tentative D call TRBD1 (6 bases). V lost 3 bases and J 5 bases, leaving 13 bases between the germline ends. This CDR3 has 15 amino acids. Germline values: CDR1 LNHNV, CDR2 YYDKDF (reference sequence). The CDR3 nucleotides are TGTGCCACCAGCAGTCAGAGGGGGACAAATGAAAAACTGTTTTTT. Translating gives CATSSQRGTNEKLFF.

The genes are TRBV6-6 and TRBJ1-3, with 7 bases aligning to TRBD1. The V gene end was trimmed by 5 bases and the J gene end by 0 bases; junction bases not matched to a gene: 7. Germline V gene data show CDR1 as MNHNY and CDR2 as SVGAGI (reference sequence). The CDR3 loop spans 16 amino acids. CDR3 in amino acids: CASSPGTASSGNTIYF. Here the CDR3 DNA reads TGTGCCAGCAGTCCCGGGACAGCCTCCTCTGGAAACACCATATATTTT.

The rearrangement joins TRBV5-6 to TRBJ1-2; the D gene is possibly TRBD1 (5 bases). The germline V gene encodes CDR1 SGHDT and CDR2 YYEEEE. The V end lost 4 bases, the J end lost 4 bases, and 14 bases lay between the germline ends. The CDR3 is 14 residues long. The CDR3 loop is CASSLQGLGYGYTF. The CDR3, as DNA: TGTGCCAGCAGCCTTCAGGGTCTAGGCTATGGCTACACCTTC.

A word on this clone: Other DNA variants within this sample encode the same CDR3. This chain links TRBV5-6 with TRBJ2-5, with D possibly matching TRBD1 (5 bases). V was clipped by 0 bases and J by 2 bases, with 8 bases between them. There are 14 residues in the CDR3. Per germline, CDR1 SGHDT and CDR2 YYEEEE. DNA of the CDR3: TGTGCCAGCAGCTTGGTAACAGGACAAGAGACCCAGTACTTC. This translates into CASSLVTGQETQYF.

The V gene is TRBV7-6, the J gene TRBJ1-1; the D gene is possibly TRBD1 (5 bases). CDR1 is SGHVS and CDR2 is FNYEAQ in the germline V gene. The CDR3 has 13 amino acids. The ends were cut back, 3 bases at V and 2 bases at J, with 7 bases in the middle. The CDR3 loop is CASSFQGNTEAFF. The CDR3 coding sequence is TGTGCCAGCAGCTTCCAGGGAAACACTGAAGCTTTCTTT.

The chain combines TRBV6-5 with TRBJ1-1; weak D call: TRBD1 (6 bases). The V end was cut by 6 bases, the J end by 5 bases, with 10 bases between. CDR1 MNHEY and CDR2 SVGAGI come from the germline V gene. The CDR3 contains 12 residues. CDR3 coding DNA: TGTGCCAGCAGCCGCGGACAGACTGAAGCTTTCTTT. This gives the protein CASSRGQTEAFF.

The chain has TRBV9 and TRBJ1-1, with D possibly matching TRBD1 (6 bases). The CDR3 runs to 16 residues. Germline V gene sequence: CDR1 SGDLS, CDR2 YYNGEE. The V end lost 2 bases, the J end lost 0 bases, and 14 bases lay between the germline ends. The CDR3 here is CASSVHTDSMNTEAFF. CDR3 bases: TGTGCCAGCAGCGTCCACACGGACAGCATGAACACTGAAGCTTTCTTT.

The CDR3 loop reads CSVEGAGGGIANEQFF. CDR3 nucleotide sequence: TGCAGCGTTGAGGGTGCGGGGGGCGGGATCGCCAATGAGCAGTTCTTC. The genes are TRBV29-1 and TRBJ2-1; 8 nucleotides match TRBD2. V shed 3 bases, J shed 6 bases, and the junction held 13 bases outside the gene matches. The CDR3 contains 16 residues. Germline assignment: CDR1 SQVTM and CDR2 ANQGSEA.

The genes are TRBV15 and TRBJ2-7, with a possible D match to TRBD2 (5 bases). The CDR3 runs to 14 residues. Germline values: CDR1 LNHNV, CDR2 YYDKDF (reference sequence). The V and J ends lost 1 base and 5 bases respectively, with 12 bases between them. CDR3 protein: CATSRGTGNHEQYF. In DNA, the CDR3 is TGTGCCACCAGCAGAGGGACTGGGAACCACGAGCAGTACTTC.

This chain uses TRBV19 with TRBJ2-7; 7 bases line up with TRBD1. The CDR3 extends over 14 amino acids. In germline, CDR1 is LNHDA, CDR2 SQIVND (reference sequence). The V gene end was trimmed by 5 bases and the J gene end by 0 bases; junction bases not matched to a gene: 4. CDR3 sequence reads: CASSDRANSYEQYF. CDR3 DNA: TGTGCCAGTAGTGACAGGGCCAACTCCTACGAGCAGTACTTC.

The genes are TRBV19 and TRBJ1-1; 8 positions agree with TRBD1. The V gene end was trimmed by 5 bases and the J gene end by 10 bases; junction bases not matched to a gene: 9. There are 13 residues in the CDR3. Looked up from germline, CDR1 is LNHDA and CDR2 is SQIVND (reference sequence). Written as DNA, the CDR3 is TGTGCCAGTAGTGAGACAGGGGAATTGATAGCTTTCTTT. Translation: CASSETGELIAFF.

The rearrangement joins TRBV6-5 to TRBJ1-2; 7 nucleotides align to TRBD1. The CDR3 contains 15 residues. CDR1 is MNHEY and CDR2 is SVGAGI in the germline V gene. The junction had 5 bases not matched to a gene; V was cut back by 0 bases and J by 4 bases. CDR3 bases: TGTGCCAGCAGTTACTCGGTTCAGGGGGGCTATGGCTACACCTTC. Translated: CASSYSVQGGYGYTF.

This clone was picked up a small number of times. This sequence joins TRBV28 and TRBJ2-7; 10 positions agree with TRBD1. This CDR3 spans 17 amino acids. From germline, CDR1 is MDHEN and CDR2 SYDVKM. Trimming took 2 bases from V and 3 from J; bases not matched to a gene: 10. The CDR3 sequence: CASSLVVGDRGFYEQYF. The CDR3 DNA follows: TGTGCCAGCAGTTTAGTAGTAGGGGACAGGGGATTCTACGAGCAGTACTTC.

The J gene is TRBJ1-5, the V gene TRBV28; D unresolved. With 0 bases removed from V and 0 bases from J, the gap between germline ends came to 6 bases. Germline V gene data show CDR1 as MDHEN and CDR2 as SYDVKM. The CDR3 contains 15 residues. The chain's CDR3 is CASSLWADSNQPQHF. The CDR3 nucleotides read TGTGCCAGCAGTTTATGGGCCGATAGCAATCAGCCCCAGCATTTT. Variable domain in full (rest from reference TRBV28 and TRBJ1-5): DVKVTQSSRYLVKRTGEKVFLECVQDMDHENMFWYRQDPGLGLRLIYFSYDVKMKEKGDIPEGYSVSREKKERFSLILESASTNQTSMYLCASSLWADSNQPQHFGDGTRLSIL.

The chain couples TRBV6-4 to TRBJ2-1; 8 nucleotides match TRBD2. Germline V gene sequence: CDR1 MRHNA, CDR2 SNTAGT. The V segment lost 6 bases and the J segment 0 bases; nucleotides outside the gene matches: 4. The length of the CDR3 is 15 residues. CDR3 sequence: CASSLSGGSYNEQFF. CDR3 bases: TGTGCCAGCAGCCTGAGCGGGGGCTCCTACAATGAGCAGTTCTTC.

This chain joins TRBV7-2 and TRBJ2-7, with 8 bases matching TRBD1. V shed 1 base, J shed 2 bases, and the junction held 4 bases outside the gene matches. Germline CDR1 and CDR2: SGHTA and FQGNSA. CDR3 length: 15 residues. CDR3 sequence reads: CASSLGGTGTYEQYF. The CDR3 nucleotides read TGTGCCAGCAGCTTAGGCGGGACAGGTACCTACGAGCAGTACTTC.

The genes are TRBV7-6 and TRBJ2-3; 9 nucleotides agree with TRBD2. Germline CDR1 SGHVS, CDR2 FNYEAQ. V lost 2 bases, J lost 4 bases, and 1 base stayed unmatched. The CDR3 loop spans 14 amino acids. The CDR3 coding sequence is TGTGCCAGCAGCTTATTAGCGGGGGCAGATACGCAGTATTTT. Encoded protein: CASSLLAGADTQYF.

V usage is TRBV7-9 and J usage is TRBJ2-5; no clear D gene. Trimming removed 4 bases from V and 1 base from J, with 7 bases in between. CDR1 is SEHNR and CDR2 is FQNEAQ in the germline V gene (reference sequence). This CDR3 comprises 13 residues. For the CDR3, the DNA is TGTGCCAGCAGCTATAGCACCCAAGAGACCCAGTACTTC. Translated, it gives CASSYSTQETQYF.

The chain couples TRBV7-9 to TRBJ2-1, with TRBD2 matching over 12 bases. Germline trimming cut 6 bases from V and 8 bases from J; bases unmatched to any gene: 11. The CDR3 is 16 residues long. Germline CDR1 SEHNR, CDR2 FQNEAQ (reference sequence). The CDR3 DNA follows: TGTGCCAGCAGAACTAGTACCCCTAGCGGGGGGGATGAGCAGTTCTTC. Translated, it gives CASRTSTPSGGDEQFF. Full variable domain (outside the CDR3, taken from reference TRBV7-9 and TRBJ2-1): DTGVSQNPRHKITKRGQNVTFRCDPISEHNRLYWYRQTLGQGPEFLTYFQNEAQLEKSRLLSDRFSAERPKGSFSTLEIQRTEQGDSAMYLCASRTSTPSGGDEQFFGPGTRLTVL.

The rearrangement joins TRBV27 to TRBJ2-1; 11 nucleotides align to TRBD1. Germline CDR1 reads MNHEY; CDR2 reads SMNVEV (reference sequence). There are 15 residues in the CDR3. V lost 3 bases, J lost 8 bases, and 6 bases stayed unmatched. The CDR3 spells CASSFSGTGGDEQFF. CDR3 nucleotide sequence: TGTGCCAGCAGTTTCTCTGGGACAGGGGGGGATGAGCAGTTCTTC.